Below, 31 T cell receptor beta chains from the same sample are listed, as sequenced in a study of blood T cell repertoires in COVID-19. The assay was immunoSEQ multiplex PCR, and TCRdb's table has in-frame clones only and misses some. The data contain some 170,000 clones, approximately 85% of them seen just once; the ten biggest clones take up 6.2%. Source material: PBMCs or T cells enriched from blood (not recorded which). The receptor set was obtained from a man aged 35-49 years who had recovered from COVID-19.

The chain has TRBV2 and TRBJ1-2; D is uncertain. Germline values: CDR1 SNHLY, CDR2 FYNNEI. This CDR3 region has 15 residues. The V end was cut by 1 base, the J end by 4 bases, with 13 bases between. The CDR3 spells CASSEGGREGYGYTF. The CDR3 DNA reads TGTGCCAGCAGTGAAGGAGGCAGAGAAGGCTATGGCTACACCTTC. The entire variable domain, with the rest obtained from reference TRBV2 and TRBJ1-2, is as follows: EPEVTQTPSHQVTQMGQEVILRCVPISNHLYFYWYRQILGQKVEFLVSFYNNEISEKSEIFDDQFSVERPDGSNFTLKIRSTKLEDSAMYFCASSEGGREGYGYTFGSGTRLTVV.

The chain recombines TRBV19 with TRBJ2-2, with D tentatively TRBD2 (5 bases). Germline values: CDR1 LNHDA, CDR2 SQIVND (reference sequence). The length of the CDR3 is 13 residues. V lost 11 bases and J 4 bases, leaving 14 bases between the germline ends. CDR3 sequence: CALEGRGTGELFF. The CDR3 DNA sequence: TGTGCCCTTGAGGGTCGTGGCACCGGGGAGCTGTTTTTT.

Here the CDR3 DNA reads TGTGCCAGCAGGCTTAGCGGGAGTGGGGATGAGCAGTTCTTC. Amino acids: CASRLSGSGDEQFF. The chain joins TRBV28 to TRBJ2-1; 9 bases map to TRBD2. V gave up 6 bases and J gave up 8 bases; unmatched junction bases: 8. Germline CDR1 is MDHEN and CDR2 is SYDVKM. The length of the CDR3 is 14 residues.

The chain has TRBV7-9 and TRBJ2-7, with 8 positions matching TRBD1. Germline lookup yields CDR1 SEHNR and CDR2 FQNEAQ (reference sequence). The CDR3 covers 15 residues. V gave up 6 bases and J gave up 5 bases; unmatched junction bases: 12. In DNA, the CDR3 is TGTGCCAGCAGGGCTCCGACAGGGGTTTATGACGAGCAGTACTTC. Translation: CASRAPTGVYDEQYF.

This clone was detected once. The chain combines TRBV27 with TRBJ1-6; no clear D gene. CDR3 size: 12 residues. The germline V and J ends were trimmed by 5 bases and 13 bases, with 12 bases remaining between them. Germline loops: CDR1 MNHEY, CDR2 SMNVEV (reference sequence). CDR3 sequence (DNA): TGTGCCAGCAGTAAGAGCGGTCGGCCCCTCCACTTT. It encodes CASSKSGRPLHF.

The chain is built from TRBV3-1 (or the pseudogene TRBV3-2) and TRBJ1-3; D ambiguous. The CDR3 loop spans 15 amino acids. Trimming cost V 5 bases and J 0 bases, with 11 bases left between them. CDR1 is LGHDT, CDR2 YNNKEL, per germline (reference sequence). The CDR3 region is CASSTTRGSGNTIYF. As DNA, the CDR3 is TGTGCCAGCAGCACGACTCGGGGCTCTGGAAACACCATATATTTT.

The chain has TRBV7-2 and TRBJ1-2; maybe TRBD1 (5 bases). The CDR3 is 14 amino acids. Trimming shortened V by 0 bases and J by 4 bases, and 9 bases separated the two germline ends. The V gene's germline CDR1 is SGHTA and CDR2 FQGNSA. The chain's CDR3 is CASSLAGQAYGYTF. CDR3 DNA: TGTGCCAGCAGCTTAGCGGGGCAGGCCTATGGCTACACCTTC.

V and J are TRBV10-3 and TRBJ2-5, with a weak D call TRBD1 (5 bases). The CDR3 loop spans 14 amino acids. Germline loops: CDR1 ENHRY, CDR2 SYGVKD. V shed 1 base and J shed 2 bases, with 8 bases lying between them. The CDR3 coding sequence is TGTGCCATCAGTGAGTTAGACAGACAAGAGACCCAGTACTTC. It specifies CAISELDRQETQYF.

The V call is TRBV27, the J call TRBJ1-1; 9 bases map to TRBD1. The CDR3 is made up of 15 amino acids. CDR1 is MNHEY and CDR2 is SMNVEV in the germline V gene (reference sequence). V lost 4 bases and J lost 1; bases outside the gene matches: 4. The CDR3 nucleotides are TGTGCCAGCAGTTCAACAGGGGGCCCGAACACTGAAGCTTTCTTT. It encodes CASSSTGGPNTEAFF.

This clone occurred once. The J gene is TRBJ1-6, the V gene TRBV6-5; the D gene is possibly TRBD1 (5 bases). Germline-derived CDR1 and CDR2 are MNHEY and SVGAGI. This CDR3 has 14 residues. Between the trimmed V and J ends, which lost 6 bases and 8 bases, there was a span of 14 bases. CDR3 sequence: CASSPQEGYSPLHF. CDR3 bases: TGTGCCAGCAGCCCACAGGAGGGATATTCACCCCTCCACTTT.

This clone was recorded once. The V gene is TRBV20-1, the J gene TRBJ1-4, with D hard to call. The CDR3 covers 14 residues. Germline V CDR1 and CDR2: DFQATT, SNEGSKA (reference sequence). V was pared by 3 bases and J by 7 bases, with 15 bases between. This chain's CDR3 is CSASIAQRGEKLFF. The CDR3 DNA reads as TGCAGTGCTAGTATCGCGCAGCGTGGTGAAAAACTGTTTTTT.

The V and J genes are TRBV2 and TRBJ2-1; D remains unclear. The CDR3 is made up of 14 amino acids. The ends were cut back, 5 bases at V and 0 bases at J, with 8 bases in the middle. Looked up from germline, CDR1 is SNHLY and CDR2 is FYNNEI. The CDR3 loop reads CASSFTRSYNEQFF. In nucleotides, the CDR3 is TGTGCCAGCAGTTTTACTCGCTCCTACAATGAGCAGTTCTTC.

The chain recombines TRBV10-3 with TRBJ1-1; 8 bases line up with TRBD1. The CDR3 is 14 amino acids. Unmatched junction bases numbered 9, after V lost 7 bases and J lost 5 bases. Germline V gene lookup returns CDR1 ENHRY and CDR2 SYGVKD. The CDR3, as DNA: TGTGCCATCATGGCCGGGACAGGTAAAACTGAAGCTTTCTTT. Translation gives CAIMAGTGKTEAFF.

The J gene is TRBJ1-1, the V gene TRBV5-1; 7 positions match TRBD1. Trimming cost V 1 base and J 4 bases; bases outside gene matches: 7. Germline CDR1 is SGHRS and CDR2 is YFSETQ. There are 15 residues in the CDR3. The CDR3 DNA is TGCGCCAGCAGCTTGCCAGGGGGATCGGTCACTGAAGCTTTCTTT. The encoded protein is CASSLPGGSVTEAFF.

This sequence joins TRBV19 and TRBJ2-7, with 10 nucleotides matching TRBD1. The junction had 6 bases not matched to a gene; V was cut back by 6 bases and J by 4 bases. The CDR3 consists of 14 residues. Germline loops: CDR1 LNHDA, CDR2 SQIVND (reference sequence). The CDR3 region is CASSSTGGGYEQYF. CDR3 coding DNA: TGTGCCAGTAGCTCGACAGGGGGCGGATACGAGCAGTACTTC.

J is TRBJ1-6 and V is TRBV11-3; D is perhaps TRBD1 (6 bases). Germline-derived CDR1 and CDR2 are SGHNT and YENEEA. V lost 5 bases, J lost 10 bases, and 15 bases lay in between. The CDR3 loop spans 14 amino acids. The CDR3 here is CASSQSRGRSPLHF. The CDR3 coding sequence is TGTGCCAGCAGCCAATCCAGGGGTAGATCACCCCTCCACTTT. Full variable domain (rest looked up from reference TRBV11-3 and TRBJ1-6): EAGVVQSPRYKIIEKKQPVAFWCNPISGHNTLYWYLQNLGQGPELLIRYENEEAVDDSQLPKDRFSAERLKGVDSTLKIQPAELGDSAVYLCASSQSRGRSPLHFGNGTRLTVT.

The chain is built from TRBV9 and TRBJ1-6, with TRBD1 matching 11 bases. The germline V gene encodes CDR1 SGDLS and CDR2 YYNGEE. V lost 5 bases, J lost 9 bases, and 4 bases stayed unmatched. The CDR3 spans 14 residues. The CDR3 loop reads CASRDGTGGSPLHF. CDR3 nucleotide sequence: TGTGCCAGCAGAGATGGGACAGGGGGTTCACCCCTCCACTTT. Looking up the rest from reference TRBV9 and TRBJ1-6 gives the full variable domain: DSGVTQTPKHLITATGQRVTLRCSPRSGDLSVYWYQQSLDQGLQFLIQYYNGEERAKGNILERFSAQQFPDLHSELNLSSLELGDSALYFCASRDGTGGSPLHFGNGTRLTVT.

CDR3 sequence reads: CASSRDSKETQYF. The CDR3, as DNA: TGCGCCAGCAGCCGGGACAGTAAAGAGACCCAGTACTTC. The chain employs TRBV5-1 and TRBJ2-5, with 7 nucleotides matching TRBD1. There are 13 residues in the CDR3. The trim removed 4 bases at V and 3 bases at J, leaving 3 bases unmatched. The germline CDR1 and CDR2 sequences are SGHRS and YFSETQ.

The rearrangement uses TRBV7-3 and TRBJ2-5; maybe TRBD1 (6 bases). This CDR3 has 15 residues. CDR1 is SGHTA and CDR2 is FQGTGA in the germline V gene. V lost 0 bases and J lost 4, with 12 bases in between. CDR3 protein: CASSLTGQGRETQYF. CDR3 bases: TGTGCCAGCAGCTTAACCGGTCAGGGGAGAGAGACCCAGTACTTC. Together with reference TRBV7-3 and TRBJ2-5, the CDR3 gives the full variable domain: GAGVSQTPSNKVTEKGKYVELRCDPISGHTALYWYRQSLGQGPEFLIYFQGTGAADDSGLPNDRFFAVRPEGSVSTLKIQRTERGDSAVYLCASSLTGQGRETQYFGPGTRLLVL.

The V and J genes are TRBV11-2 and TRBJ1-2; D not certain. Germline V gene sequence: CDR1 SGHAT, CDR2 FQNNGV. The CDR3 extends over 15 amino acids. V was pared by 5 bases and J by 2 bases, with 15 bases between. CDR3: CASSPQSGYNYGYTF. CDR3 in DNA: TGTGCCAGCAGCCCCCAATCGGGATACAACTATGGCTACACCTTC.

The chain is built from TRBV28 and TRBJ1-6, with D possibly being TRBD1 (5 bases). The CDR3 sequence is 14 residues long. V lost 6 bases and J lost 15, with 21 bases in between. Germline lookup yields CDR1 MDHEN and CDR2 SYDVKM. The CDR3 reads CASSPSGGGLHLHF. DNA of the CDR3: TGTGCCAGCAGCCCCAGCGGCGGGGGGTTACACCTCCACTTT.

This rearrangement joins TRBV30 to TRBJ1-1; D unclear. Germline loops: CDR1 GTSNPN, CDR2 SVGIG (reference sequence). The V and J ends lost 3 bases and 1 base respectively, with 9 bases between them. This CDR3 region has 13 residues. This chain's CDR3 is CAWRASSNTEAFF. The CDR3 DNA is TGTGCCTGGAGGGCCTCTTCGAACACTGAAGCTTTCTTT.

This clone was seen only once. The genes are TRBV9 and TRBJ2-1; 9 bases agree with TRBD2. V gave up 4 bases and J gave up 0 bases; unmatched junction bases: 14. This CDR3 is built from 19 residues. Germline CDR1 reads SGDLS; CDR2 reads YYNGEE. CDR3 in amino acids: CASSPPLAGWGISYNEQFF. DNA of the CDR3: TGTGCCAGCAGCCCCCCGCTAGCGGGGTGGGGCATCTCCTACAATGAGCAGTTCTTC.

J is TRBJ1-4 and V is TRBV14, with 8 bases identical to TRBD1. V shed 1 base and J 0 bases; nucleotides not matched to a gene: 7. CDR3 length equals 18 residues. The V gene's germline CDR1 is SGHDN and CDR2 FVKESK. The CDR3 bases are TGTGCCAGCAGCCAAGTAGGGGGACAGGCTGCAACTAATGAAAAACTGTTTTTT. Encoded protein: CASSQVGGQAATNEKLFF. The full variable domain, with the rest looked up from reference TRBV14 and TRBJ1-4, is EAGVTQFPSHSVIEKGQTVTLRCDPISGHDNLYWYRRVMGKEIKFLLHFVKESKQDESGMPNNRFLAERTGGTYSTLKVQPAELEDSGVYFCASSQVGGQAATNEKLFFGSGTQLSVL.

In DNA form, the CDR3 reads TGTGCCAGCAGTTACGGGAGGGGACCGAACACTGAAGCTTTCTTT. It translates to CASSYGRGPNTEAFF. V is TRBV6-5 and J is TRBJ1-1; TRBD1 is a possible D gene (5 bases). Germline CDR1 MNHEY, CDR2 SVGAGI. The CDR3 covers 15 residues. The ends were cut back, 2 bases at V and 1 base at J, with 11 bases in the middle.

The chain employs TRBV4-1 and TRBJ2-5; tentative D call: TRBD1 (6 bases). Germline CDR1 reads MGHRA; CDR2 reads YSYEKL. CDR3 size: 14 residues. Trimming stripped 4 bases from V and 1 base from J, with 10 bases between. DNA of the CDR3: TGCGCCAGCAGCCCAGGGACAATCCAAGAGACCCAGTACTTC. This gives the protein CASSPGTIQETQYF.

Only one count was recorded for this clone. J is TRBJ2-1 and V is TRBV28; 9 bases align to TRBD2. Germline V gene data show CDR1 as MDHEN and CDR2 as SYDVKM. The CDR3 loop spans 14 amino acids. J lost 9 bases, V lost 10 bases, and 13 bases had no gene match. In nucleotides, the CDR3 is TGTGCCATCAGGACCGGGACTAGCTTAAGTGAGCAGTTCTTC. Amino acids: CAIRTGTSLSEQFF. Full variable domain (missing parts from reference TRBV28 and TRBJ2-1): DVKVTQSSRYLVKRTGEKVFLECVQDMDHENMFWYRQDPGLGLRLIYFSYDVKMKEKGDIPEGYSVSREKKERFSLILESASTNQTSMYLCAIRTGTSLSEQFFGPGTRLTVL.

The chain recombines TRBV9 with TRBJ2-3, with D perhaps matching TRBD2 (6 bases). The CDR3 spans 15 residues. Germline CDR1 and CDR2: SGDLS and YYNGEE. V dropped 4 bases and J dropped 6 bases, with 18 bases sitting between them. DNA of the CDR3: TGTGCCAGCAGCAAGGGTAATGGTCGGGGGGATACGCAGTATTTT. This encodes CASSKGNGRGDTQYF.

This clone was found once. This chain connects TRBV5-4 to TRBJ2-5, with 7 bases matching TRBD2. CDR1 is SGHNT and CDR2 is YYREEE in the germline V gene (reference sequence). This CDR3 contains 14 residues. J lost 5 bases, V lost 4 bases, and 8 bases had no gene match. Here the CDR3 reads CASSPGGRLETQYF. The CDR3 DNA sequence: TGTGCCAGCAGCCCGGGGGGACGTCTGGAGACCCAGTACTTC.

The V gene is TRBV19, the J gene TRBJ2-7; TRBD2 might be the D (6 bases). Germline V lookup: CDR1 LNHDA, CDR2 SQIVND (reference sequence). Trimming pared 5 bases from V and 2 bases from J, leaving 16 bases between. This CDR3 is 15 amino acids long. For the CDR3, the DNA is TGTGCCAGTAGTTCAAGACTAGTTCCCCCCTACGAGCAGTACTTC. This encodes CASSSRLVPPYEQYF.

Concerning this clone: At one of its ends the junction is not consistent with the germline gene, which may arise from a read error. This chain joins TRBV9 and TRBJ1-4, with a tentative D call TRBD1 (5 bases). The V gene's germline CDR1 is SGDLS and CDR2 YYNGEE. The CDR3 runs 16 residues. The CDR3 region is CAEGGVGVKTGEKLFF. The CDR3 coding sequence is TGCGCGGAGGGAGGGGTTGGGGTTAAGACGGGGGAAAAACTGTTTTTT.